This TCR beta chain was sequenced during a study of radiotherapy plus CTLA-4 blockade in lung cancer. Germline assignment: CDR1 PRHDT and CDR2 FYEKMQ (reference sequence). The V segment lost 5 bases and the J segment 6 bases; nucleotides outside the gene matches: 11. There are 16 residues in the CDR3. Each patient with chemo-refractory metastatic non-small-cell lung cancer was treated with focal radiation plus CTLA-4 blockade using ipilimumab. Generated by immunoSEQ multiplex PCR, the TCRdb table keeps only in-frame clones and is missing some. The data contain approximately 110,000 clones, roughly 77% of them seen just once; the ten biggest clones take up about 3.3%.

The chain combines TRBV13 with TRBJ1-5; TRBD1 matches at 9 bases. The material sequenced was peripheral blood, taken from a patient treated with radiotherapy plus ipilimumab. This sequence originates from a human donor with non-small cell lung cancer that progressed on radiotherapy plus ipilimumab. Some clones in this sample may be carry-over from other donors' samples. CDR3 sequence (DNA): TGTGCCAGCAGCCTTGCCCGGGGACAGGGCGGTCAGCCCCAGCATTTT. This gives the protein CASSLARGQGGQPQHF.